Following are 29 T cell receptor beta chains from one sample sequenced in a study of blood T cell repertoires in COVID-19. Sequencing was performed with immunoSEQ multiplex PCR; in TCRdb, only in-frame clones are kept and a portion is missing. The sample records around 190,000 clones, about 80% being singletons. Sample: peripheral blood. The receptors stem from a woman aged 55-69 years with COVID-19, enrolled during active disease.

The CDR3 sequence: CAWGDRAKQPQHF. CDR3 DNA sequence: TGTGCCTGGGGGGACAGGGCAAAACAGCCCCAGCATTTT. This chain links TRBV30 with TRBJ1-5; TRBD1 matches at 9 bases. This CDR3 comprises 13 residues. From germline, CDR1 is GTSNPN and CDR2 SVGIG (reference sequence). With V trimmed by 5 bases and J by 7 bases, 6 bases remained unmatched.

The chain uses TRBV5-1 and TRBJ2-2, with D unclear. Looked up from germline, CDR1 is SGHRS and CDR2 is YFSETQ. Trimming stripped 5 bases from V and 0 bases from J, with 5 bases between. CDR3 length: 13 residues. DNA of the CDR3: TGCGCCAGCAGAACAGCGAACACCGGGGAGCTGTTTTTT. It specifies CASRTANTGELFF.

V usage is TRBV5-1 and J usage is TRBJ2-3; TRBD2 is a possible D gene (6 bases). Trimming pared 2 bases from V and 2 bases from J, leaving 12 bases between. Germline assignment: CDR1 SGHRS and CDR2 YFSETQ. The CDR3 totals 15 residues. The CDR3 loop reads CASSFLSGATDTQYF. The CDR3 DNA reads TGCGCCAGCAGCTTCCTTAGCGGAGCCACAGATACGCAGTATTTT.

The chain has TRBV19 and TRBJ2-3; D is uncertain. From germline, CDR1 is LNHDA and CDR2 SQIVND (reference sequence). V was pared by 3 bases and J by 2 bases, with 12 bases between. The CDR3 extends over 15 amino acids. This CDR3 reads CASSMTSKNTDTQYF. For the CDR3, the DNA is TGTGCCAGTAGTATGACAAGCAAAAACACAGATACGCAGTATTTT.

The chain carries TRBV28 and TRBJ1-4; 9 bases align to TRBD1. The CDR3 consists of 14 residues. Germline CDR1 reads MDHEN; CDR2 reads SYDVKM. J was trimmed by 16 bases and V by 6 bases; bases with no gene match: 15. CDR3: CASRDRDRVALWFF. The CDR3 nucleotides read TGTGCCAGCAGGGACAGGGACAGGGTCGCCCTCTGGTTTTTT.

This sequence joins TRBV2 and TRBJ1-5, with 9 bases lining up with TRBD1. The CDR3 is 15 residues long. V dropped 7 bases and J dropped 6; count of bases not matched to a gene: 10. The germline V gene has CDR1 SNHLY and CDR2 FYNNEI. This CDR3 reads CASKADRGIGQPQHF. DNA of the CDR3: TGTGCCAGCAAAGCTGACAGGGGGATAGGTCAGCCCCAGCATTTT.

CDR3 DNA sequence: TGCGCCAGCAGCCAAGATGTTGGGACAGGGACTGGAAACACCATATATTTT. Residues: CASSQDVGTGTGNTIYF. The J gene is TRBJ1-3, the V gene TRBV4-1; 9 bases align to TRBD1. This CDR3 spans 17 amino acids. Per germline, CDR1 MGHRA and CDR2 YSYEKL. V dropped 0 bases and J dropped 2; count of bases not matched to a gene: 5.

This clone has just a few counts. The chain combines TRBV7-2 with TRBJ2-7; D gene unclear. V was cut by 1 base and J by 2 bases, with 9 bases left in between. CDR3 size: 14 residues. The germline V gene has CDR1 SGHTA and CDR2 FQGNSA. For the CDR3, the DNA is TGTGCCAGCAGCTTAGACTTTTTCGCCTACGAGCAGTACTTC. Translation gives CASSLDFFAYEQYF.

This clone was observed once. The CDR3 loop is CASSILSRLSSTDTQYF. The CDR3 bases are TGTGCCAGTAGTATATTATCCAGACTCAGCTCCACAGATACGCAGTATTTT. This chain links TRBV19 with TRBJ2-3; D unclear. The CDR3 sequence is 17 residues long. V gave up 2 bases and J gave up 2 bases, with 17 bases separating them. The germline CDR1 and CDR2 sequences are LNHDA and SQIVND (reference sequence). Supplemented by reference TRBV19 and TRBJ2-3, the full variable domain reads DGGITQSPKYLFRKEGQNVTLSCEQNLNHDAMYWYRQDPGQGLRLIYYSQIVNDFQKGDIAEGYSVSREKKESFPLTVTSAQKNPTAFYLCASSILSRLSSTDTQYFGPGTRLTVL.

The chain carries TRBV6-4 and TRBJ1-2; TRBD1 agrees at 9 bases. The CDR3 sequence is 14 residues long. Germline V gene lookup returns CDR1 MRHNA and CDR2 SNTAGT. Losses at the gene ends were 4 bases for V and 4 bases for J; bases not matched to a gene: 4. The CDR3 loop reads CASSVGTGTYGYTF. The CDR3 DNA reads TGTGCCAGCAGTGTGGGGACAGGGACCTATGGCTACACCTTC.

This chain connects TRBV6-2 or TRBV6-3 to TRBJ2-1; 13 nucleotides line up with TRBD2. This CDR3 spans 19 amino acids. With V trimmed by 4 bases and J by 1 base, 10 bases remained unmatched. Looked up from germline, CDR1 is MNHEY and CDR2 is SVGEGT. The chain's CDR3 is CASSSLTSGGPISYNEQFF. CDR3 DNA sequence: TGTGCCAGCAGTTCATTGACTAGCGGGGGGCCGATTTCCTACAATGAGCAGTTCTTC.

V gene TRBV4-1 combines with J gene TRBJ2-7, with 7 bases that match TRBD2. The CDR3 runs to 16 residues. The V gene's germline CDR1 is MGHRA and CDR2 YSYEKL. The ends lost 3 bases at V and 3 bases at J; junction bases unmatched: 11. In DNA form, the CDR3 reads TGCGCCAGCAGCCAGACCTTAGCGGGCTCCGGCTACGAGCAGTACTTC. This gives the protein CASSQTLAGSGYEQYF.

V is TRBV5-1 and J is TRBJ1-2, with 7 bases fitting TRBD1. Unmatched junction bases numbered 5, after V lost 1 base and J lost 2 bases. CDR1 is SGHRS, CDR2 YFSETQ, per germline. The CDR3 runs to 15 residues. The CDR3 DNA reads as TGCGCCAGCAGCTTGAGCACAGGGGCAAACTATGGCTACACCTTC. Translation gives CASSLSTGANYGYTF.

V and J are TRBV13 and TRBJ1-1, with D possibly TRBD1 on 6 matching bases. The V gene lost 2 bases and the J gene lost 3 bases, with 13 bases spanning the gap. This CDR3 region has 15 residues. The germline CDR1 and CDR2 sequences are PRHDT and FYEKMQ (reference sequence). The CDR3 loop reads CASSLPRGVHTEAFF. CDR3 coding DNA: TGTGCCAGCAGCTTACCCAGGGGAGTCCACACTGAAGCTTTCTTT.

V gene TRBV9 combines with J gene TRBJ2-7; the match to TRBD2 covers 16 bases. Per the germline V gene, CDR1 is SGDLS and CDR2 is YYNGEE. V lost 6 bases to trimming and J lost 6 bases; unmatched junction nucleotides: 12. CDR3 size: 17 residues. CDR3 in amino acids: CASTPGLAGGPASEQYF. The CDR3 DNA follows: TGTGCCAGCACCCCGGGACTAGCGGGAGGGCCTGCTAGCGAGCAGTACTTC.

V usage is TRBV5-5 and J usage is TRBJ1-4, with 9 nucleotides matching TRBD1. The CDR3 has 15 residues. J was trimmed by 4 bases and V by 4 bases; bases with no gene match: 5. CDR1 SGHKS and CDR2 YYEKEE come from the germline V gene (reference sequence). CDR3 in amino acids: CASSPRTGDNEKLFF. The CDR3 nucleotides are TGTGCCAGCAGCCCACGGACAGGGGATAATGAAAAACTGTTTTTT.

The J gene is TRBJ1-6, the V gene TRBV7-3, with 7 bases matching TRBD1. Losses at the gene ends were 5 bases for V and 7 bases for J; bases not matched to a gene: 5. The CDR3 extends over 14 amino acids. Germline V gene data show CDR1 as SGHTA and CDR2 as FQGTGA. CDR3 loop: CASSDGTVNSPLHF. CDR3 sequence (DNA): TGTGCCAGCAGCGATGGGACAGTCAATTCACCCCTCCACTTT.

The CDR3 loop reads CATSRNRLAGLYNEQFF. For the CDR3, the DNA is TGTGCCACCAGCAGAAACCGACTAGCGGGACTTTACAATGAGCAGTTCTTC. This chain joins TRBV15 and TRBJ2-1, with 11 bases that match TRBD2. Trimming removed 2 bases from V and 4 bases from J; junction bases left unmatched: 7. The germline V gene encodes CDR1 LNHNV and CDR2 YYDKDF (reference sequence). The CDR3 extends over 17 amino acids.

The CDR3 DNA reads TGTGCCAGCAGTGTAGCAGTAGGGGCTGGAAACACCATATATTTT. Its protein product is CASSVAVGAGNTIYF. This chain connects TRBV6-1 to TRBJ1-3, with a possible D match to TRBD1 (5 bases). V lost 4 bases and J 2 bases, leaving 12 bases between the germline ends. The CDR3 spans 15 residues. The V gene's germline CDR1 is MNHNS and CDR2 SASEGT.

The chain uses TRBV7-9 and TRBJ2-7; TRBD1 aligns across 8 bases. Per germline, CDR1 SEHNR and CDR2 FQNEAQ (reference sequence). Trimming took 5 bases from V and 1 from J; bases not matched to a gene: 1. The CDR3 runs 13 residues. Here the CDR3 DNA reads TGTGCCAGCAGCCGACAGGGGTCCTACGAGCAGTACTTC. It translates to CASSRQGSYEQYF.

The V and J genes are TRBV5-1 and TRBJ2-3; perhaps TRBD2 as D (6 bases). V was clipped by 2 bases and J by 2 bases, with 12 bases between them. This CDR3 has 15 amino acids. Germline V gives CDR1 SGHRS, CDR2 YFSETQ. As DNA, the CDR3 is TGCGCCAGCAGCTTCGGGACTGTGACCACAGATACGCAGTATTTT. Translating gives CASSFGTVTTDTQYF.

The V and J genes are TRBV6-5 and TRBJ2-1, with 7 bases matching TRBD1. From germline, CDR1 is MNHEY and CDR2 SVGAGI. This CDR3 contains 15 residues. V was clipped by 5 bases and J by 6 bases; unmatched bases: 10. In DNA, the CDR3 is TGTGCCAGCAGTCGACAGGGCTGGGGCTCCAATGAGCAGTTCTTC. Translated: CASSRQGWGSNEQFF.

The table lists this clone with many counts. The CDR3 here is CASSLAGGQPQHF. For the CDR3, the DNA is TGTGCCAGCAGCTTGGCAGGGGGGCAGCCCCAGCATTTT. The gene calls are TRBV5-4 and TRBJ1-5, with 7 bases fitting TRBD1. With 0 bases clipped from V and 7 bases from J, the junction kept 1 base outside the gene matches. Germline assignment: CDR1 SGHNT and CDR2 YYREEE (reference sequence). CDR3 length: 13 residues.

This clone was seen a few times. V and J are TRBV7-8 and TRBJ2-7; 13 bases are shared with TRBD2. CDR3 length: 15 amino acids. The germline V gene has CDR1 SGHVS and CDR2 FQNEAQ. Losses at the gene ends were 5 bases for V and 2 bases for J; bases not matched to a gene: 3. For the CDR3, the DNA is TGTGCCAGCAGCCCAACTAGCGGGAGGGCCTACGAGCAGTACTTC. It is translated as CASSPTSGRAYEQYF.

The J gene is TRBJ1-4, the V gene TRBV5-1; D is uncertain. The CDR3 runs to 16 residues. V was trimmed by 2 bases and J by 4 bases, leaving 15 bases between them. Germline V gene lookup returns CDR1 SGHRS and CDR2 YFSETQ. The chain's CDR3 is CASSLYGNNLNEKLFF. The CDR3 nucleotides are TGCGCCAGCAGCTTATACGGGAACAACCTTAATGAAAAACTGTTTTTT.

The V and J genes are TRBV28 and TRBJ1-1; D is ambiguous. The V and J ends lost 7 bases and 1 base respectively, with 16 bases between them. CDR1 is MDHEN and CDR2 is SYDVKM in the germline V gene. This CDR3 comprises 15 residues. CDR3 DNA: TGTGCCAGCACCGTTGGAGGTACCGGGAACACTGAAGCTTTCTTT. Translation gives CASTVGGTGNTEAFF.

V usage is TRBV28 and J usage is TRBJ2-7, with unresolved D. This CDR3 is 12 amino acids long. Germline V gene lookup returns CDR1 MDHEN and CDR2 SYDVKM. The CDR3 loop reads CASSGPHYGQYV. CDR3 nucleotides: TGTGCCAGCAGTGGTCCACACTACGGGCAGTACGTC.

This clone was observed a handful of times. The chain is built from TRBV6-5 and TRBJ1-1; 8 nucleotides agree with TRBD1. CDR3 length: 14 residues. Germline V lookup: CDR1 MNHEY, CDR2 SVGAGI. The trim removed 7 bases at V and 1 base at J, leaving 5 bases unmatched. This CDR3 reads CASKSGTGNTEAFF. The DNA of the CDR3 is TGTGCCAGCAAATCCGGGACAGGGAACACTGAAGCTTTCTTT.

The rearrangement uses TRBV2 and TRBJ1-5, with D perhaps TRBD1 (5 bases). V lost 3 bases and J 0 bases, leaving 12 bases between the germline ends. From germline, CDR1 is SNHLY and CDR2 FYNNEI. The CDR3 is 16 amino acids. The CDR3: CASSDRTPYSNQPQHF. DNA of the CDR3: TGTGCCAGCAGTGACAGGACACCCTATAGCAATCAGCCCCAGCATTTT.